Below are 5 T cell receptor beta chains sequenced from a single sample in a study of T cells in Graves' hyperthyroidism and ophthalmopathy (dated by TCRdb to between 2018 and 2020). The receptor library was made with multiplex PCR. Sequenced on an Illumina HiSeq 2000. Amplification of TCR beta CDR3 regions was carried out from RNA transcripts. A first-round RT-PCR of the TCR CDR3 used the HTBI primer set with the Qiagen OneStep RT-PCR kit. TCRdb itself trimmed the public reads at Q25 with fastp, ran MiXCR and retained productive beta chains. Every CDR3 protein is listed once, alongside the most common genes and DNA of its rows. Counted in this sample were approximately 530,000 distinct CDR3 sequences; 20% of them appeared once. Of the sample, 47% is held by the ten largest clones. Sample: blood. The receptors come from a man aged 35-49 years with Graves' ophthalmopathy.

This clonotype was detected ten times or more. The J gene is TRBJ2-3, the V gene TRBV2; D is perhaps TRBD2 (6 bases). Trimming took 4 bases from V and 2 from J, leaving 16 bases between them. Germline V gives CDR1 SNHLY, CDR2 FYNNEI. The CDR3 is 16 residues long. The CDR3 sequence: CASSGRRGGSTDTQYF. The DNA for the CDR3 is TGTGCCAGCAGTGGAAGGCGGGGAGGCTCCACAGATACGCAGTATTTT.

This clonotype was counted a few times. The gene calls are TRBV12-3 or TRBV12-4 and TRBJ2-1; 7 nucleotides match TRBD2. Trimming removed 3 bases from V and 6 bases from J; junction bases left unmatched: 8. This CDR3 has 15 amino acids. CDR3 DNA sequence: TGTGCCAGCAGTTTCGGGACTAAGTCATTCAATGAGCAGTTCTTC. Encoded protein: CASSFGTKSFNEQFF.

This clonotype came up a few times. This chain connects TRBV6-1 to TRBJ2-7; 8 positions match TRBD1. Germline V gene data show CDR1 as MNHNS and CDR2 as SASEGT. Trimming removed 6 bases from V and 7 bases from J; junction bases left unmatched: 5. This CDR3 region has 12 residues. The CDR3: CASRDREREQYF. In nucleotides, the CDR3 is TGTGCCAGCAGGGACAGGGAGAGAGAGCAGTACTTC.

This chain uses TRBV29-1 with TRBJ2-1; 15 bases line up with TRBD2. This CDR3 has 14 amino acids. J was trimmed by 12 bases and V by 7 bases; bases with no gene match: 10. Germline-derived CDR1 and CDR2 are SQVTM and ANQGSEA. CDR3 residues: CSGRTSGRASGQFF. CDR3 DNA: TGCAGCGGAAGGACTAGCGGGAGGGCCTCGGGGCAGTTCTTC.

V gene TRBV6-1 combines with J gene TRBJ2-1; possibly TRBD1 for D (6 bases). The V end was cut by 6 bases, the J end by 7 bases, with 22 bases between. The germline V gene encodes CDR1 MNHNS and CDR2 SASEGT. This CDR3 spans 16 amino acids. CDR3 sequence (DNA): TGTGCCAGCAGGGAAAACCCCAGGGGATCGGGGAATGAGCAGTTCTTC. Amino acids: CASRENPRGSGNEQFF.